A single sample gave rise to the 31 T cell receptor beta chains below, sequenced in a study of tumor and adjacent non-tumor tissue in lung cancer. TCRbeta libraries were built with three rounds of nested PCR, modified from ARM-PCR. MiXCR, run by TCRdb on the multiplex PCR reads, gives a single entry per CDR3 protein. The repertoire holds 75,000 to 80,000 distinct CDR3 sequences, 76% seen once, with 40% in the top ten. No cell sorting was done before RNA was extracted from the tissue. Distant lung tissue was collected more than 3 cm away from the tumor edge. The sequencing input was distant non-tumor lung tissue. These receptors were collected from a man between 65 and 85 years old with non-small cell lung cancer.

Note on this clonotype: Since a much larger clone is just one base distant, this may be a read error. The CDR3 loop reads CASSIAGGGVRNTEAFF. DNA for the CDR3: TGTGCCAGCAGTATAGCAGGGGGCGGTGTACGGAACACTGAAGCTTTCTTT. The chain carries TRBV6-6 and TRBJ1-1, with 8 bases lining up with TRBD1. J was trimmed by 1 base and V by 5 bases; bases with no gene match: 12. CDR1 and CDR2 from the germline V gene are MNHNY and SVGAGI (reference sequence). The CDR3 extends over 17 amino acids.

As for this clonotype: The junction departs from germline at one end; a sequencing error may be responsible. The V gene is TRBV11-3, the J gene TRBJ2-1; 13 bases map to TRBD2. The CDR3 covers 15 residues. Per germline, CDR1 SGHNT and CDR2 YENEEA. CDR3 DNA sequence: TGTGCCAGCAGCCCAGGACTAGCGGGAGTGGGTGAACAGTTATTC. Its translation: CASSPGLAGVGEQLF.

As to this clonotype: The junction departs from the called germline gene at one end, perhaps through a read error. The chain combines TRBV4-2 with TRBJ2-3, with 11 bases matching TRBD2. In germline, CDR1 is LGHNA, CDR2 YNFKEQ. There are 16 residues in the CDR3. This CDR3 is CASGQVSGGAKDTQYF. The CDR3 region has the DNA TGTGCCAGCGGCCAGGTTAGCGGGGGGGCCAAAGATACGCAGTATTTT.

This rearrangement joins TRBV6-2 or TRBV6-3 to TRBJ1-1, with TRBD1 as a possible D gene (6 bases). Germline loops: CDR1 MNHEY, CDR2 SVGEGT. V was shortened by 9 bases and J by 8 bases, with 25 bases between the two germline ends. The CDR3 spans 15 residues. Here the CDR3 reads CARRAFMGQRREAFF. CDR3 DNA: TGTGCCAGGCGAGCTTTTATGGGACAAAGAAGAGAAGCTTTCTTT.

As for this clonotype: One end of the junction fails to match germline, which may point to a read error. The chain uses TRBV12-3 or TRBV12-4 and TRBJ2-5, with D possibly being TRBD2 (9 bases). The CDR3 extends over 15 amino acids. As DNA, the CDR3 is TGTGCCTGCAGCGGCCTAGCGGGACAGGTGGAGACCCAGTACTTC. It translates to CACSGLAGQVETQYF.

V and J are TRBV5-5 and TRBJ1-1, with unresolved D. Trimming left V 0 bases short and J 7 bases short, with 16 bases between. The V gene's germline CDR1 is SGHKS and CDR2 YYEKEE (reference sequence). This CDR3 is built from 15 residues. For the CDR3, the DNA is TGTGCCAGCAGCTTGGAACAGATCCTGAAGAATGAAGCTTTCTTT. It yields the protein CASSLEQILKNEAFF.

The chain employs TRBV5-4 and TRBJ1-6; the D is unclear. Trimming took off 5 bases at V and 6 bases at J, with 18 bases between the two ends. Germline values: CDR1 SGHNT, CDR2 YYREEE (reference sequence). The CDR3 runs to 16 residues. CDR3 nucleotides: TGTGCCAGCAGATATTTACCGGGATACCTTAATTCACCCCTCCACTTT. Its protein product is CASRYLPGYLNSPLHF.

As to this clonotype: The junction and the germline gene differ at one end; a read error may be behind it. The chain joins TRBV11-1 to TRBJ2-5, with a possible D match to TRBD1 (5 bases). Per germline, CDR1 SGHAT and CDR2 FQDESV (reference sequence). The CDR3 loop spans 13 amino acids. CDR3 nucleotides: TGTGCCAGTACGTCAGGGTTTTCGGAGACCCAGTATTTC. This sequence encodes CASTSGFSETQYF.

As regards this clonotype: Germline is not matched at one junction end, which may reflect a read error. The rearrangement uses TRBV4-1 and TRBJ1-4, with D possibly matching TRBD1 (6 bases). Germline CDR1 reads MGHRA; CDR2 reads YSYEKL. The CDR3 extends over 16 amino acids. CDR3 residues: CASNQIRGQGSEKLSF. The CDR3, as DNA: TGCGCCAGCAACCAGATACGGGGGCAGGGGAGCGAAAAACTGTCTTTT.

J is TRBJ1-5 and V is TRBV24-1; D is possibly TRBD1 (5 bases). Trimming removed 5 bases at V and 0 bases at J, with 16 bases between. Germline assignment: CDR1 KGHDR and CDR2 SFDVKD. This CDR3 has 17 residues. DNA of the CDR3: TGTGCCACCAGTGGGTCCAGGACTGGGGCTAGCAATCAGCCCCAGCATTTT. Translation: CATSGSRTGASNQPQHF.

With respect to this clonotype: A much larger clone differs by one base, so this may be a read error. The chain is built from TRBV10-3 and TRBJ1-1; D gene uncertain. Trimming shortened V by 10 bases and J by 5 bases, and 20 bases separated the two germline ends. Germline CDR1 ENHRY, CDR2 SYGVKD. The CDR3 is 14 amino acids. The CDR3 loop reads CATQTVSVRTEAFF. The CDR3 DNA sequence: TGTGCCACCCAGACGGTGTCTGTTAGGACTGAAGCTTTCTTT.

V is TRBV10-1 and J is TRBJ2-7; no reliable D call. Trimming took 7 bases from V and 8 from J, leaving 21 bases between them. Germline V lookup: CDR1 WNHNN, CDR2 SYGVQD (reference sequence). This CDR3 spans 14 amino acids. CDR3 amino acids: CASIEPTSQYQQYF. For the CDR3, the DNA is TGCGCCAGCATTGAACCCACATCCCAATACCAGCAGTACTTC.

Notes on this clonotype: The junction departs from the called germline gene at one end, perhaps through a read error. Written as DNA, the CDR3 is TGTGCGAGCAGTTTAGGGCAGAGCTCCCCAGATACGCAGTATTTT. As protein: CASSLGQSSPDTQYF. V usage is TRBV12-3 or TRBV12-4 and J usage is TRBJ2-3; D remains ambiguous. CDR3 length equals 15 residues.

In the case of this clonotype: This sequence may be a read error, since a much larger clone differs from it by one base. V and J are TRBV6-6 and TRBJ1-5; D ambiguous. V was clipped by 6 bases and J by 2 bases, with 11 bases between them. This CDR3 is 14 amino acids long. Germline V gene data show CDR1 as MNHNY and CDR2 as SVGAGI (reference sequence). The CDR3 DNA reads as TGTGCCAGCAGGCGGGGATGGGGCAATCAGCCCCAGCATTTT. Protein product: CASRRGWGNQPQHF.

A note on this clonotype: The CDR3 does not close with the conserved phenylalanine or tryptophan, likely indicating a read error. This chain links TRBV29-1 with TRBJ1-1; D is ambiguous. The ends were cut back, 4 bases at V and 9 bases at J, with 15 bases in the middle. The CDR3 is 12 residues long. CDR1 SQVTM and CDR2 ANQGSEA come from the germline V gene. The CDR3, as DNA: TGCAGCGTTGTGGCGGAGAGTCCTAAAGCTTTCATT. Translation: CSVVAESPKAFI.

The table lists this clonotype with a few counts. A much larger clone differs by one base, so this may be a read error. The CDR3 sequence is CSVAGSTITDTQYF. The CDR3 DNA sequence: TGCAGCGTAGCCGGGTCCACTATCACAGATACGCAGTATTTT. V gene TRBV29-1 combines with J gene TRBJ2-3; D gene ambiguous. From germline, CDR1 is SQVTM and CDR2 ANQGSEA. CDR3 length: 14 amino acids. The ends were cut back, 6 bases at V and 2 bases at J, with 15 bases in the middle.

The V and J genes are TRBV11-3 and TRBJ2-5; the D gene is possibly TRBD1 (6 bases). The germline gives CDR1 SGHNT, CDR2 YENEEA. The CDR3 loop spans 14 amino acids. Trimming removed 9 bases at V and 5 bases at J, with 19 bases between. CDR3 bases: TGTGCCAGTGTTTCCCGCTGGGGGCGGGAGACCCAGTACTTC. Translation: CASVSRWGRETQYF.

Turning to this clonotype: The junction does not match germline at one end; this may be a read error. This rearrangement joins TRBV10-1 to TRBJ2-1; 8 nucleotides line up with TRBD2. The germline V gene has CDR1 WNHNN and CDR2 SYGVQD (reference sequence). This CDR3 comprises 15 residues. DNA of the CDR3: TGCGCCAGCAGCCCGACTAGCGAGGCCTACAAAGAGCAGTTCTTC. This sequence encodes CASSPTSEAYKEQFF.

The rearrangement links TRBV12-3 or TRBV12-4 to TRBJ2-1; tentative D call: TRBD1 (6 bases). Trimming removed 6 bases at V and 10 bases at J, with 16 bases between. This CDR3 has 13 residues. DNA for the CDR3: TGTGCCAGCAGGGGGGCAGAGGCCCGGGAGCAGTTCTTC. Its protein product is CASRGAEAREQFF.

This clonotype was picked up a small number of times. This chain links TRBV11-2 with TRBJ2-3; TRBD2 is a possible D gene (5 bases). The germline CDR1 and CDR2 sequences are SGHAT and FQNNGV. The CDR3 is made up of 15 amino acids. Between the trimmed V and J ends, which lost 8 bases and 2 bases, there was a span of 17 bases. In DNA form, the CDR3 reads TGTGCCAGCTTCCGTCGGGAAGTAACCACAGATACGCAGTATTTT. Translating gives CASFRREVTTDTQYF.

This clonotype was detected only a few times. Mismatch with germline at one junction end may stem from a read error. V gene TRBV11-1 combines with J gene TRBJ2-7; D call uncertain. This CDR3 contains 15 residues. The germline V gene has CDR1 SGHAT and CDR2 FQDESV (reference sequence). Here the CDR3 DNA reads TGCGCCAGCAGCTTAATAGCTTCCACCTCCTACGAGCAGTACTTC. It encodes CASSLIASTSYEQYF.

Note on this clonotype: The CDR3 ends on some other residue instead of the conserved phenylalanine or tryptophan, so this is likely a read error. V and J are TRBV6-2 or TRBV6-3 and TRBJ1-6, with unresolved D. Germline CDR1 reads MNHEY; CDR2 reads SVGEGT. Trimming took 6 bases from V and 7 from J, leaving 16 bases between them. CDR3 length: 15 amino acids. This CDR3 reads CASSPVGKENSPLHY. As DNA, the CDR3 is TGTGCCAGCAGCCCGGTGGGTAAAGAGAATTCACCCCTCCACTAT.

The count of this clonotype is one. The J gene is TRBJ1-4, the V gene TRBV6-1; the D is unclear. Between the trimmed V and J ends, which lost 5 bases and 6 bases, there was a span of 13 bases. This CDR3 contains 14 residues. Germline values: CDR1 MNHNS, CDR2 SASEGT. CDR3 protein: CASSHKAVDEKLFF. Written as DNA, the CDR3 is TGTGCCAGCAGTCACAAGGCGGTTGATGAAAAACTGTTTTTT.

The sample holds one count of this clonotype. At one of its ends the junction is not consistent with the germline gene, which may arise from a read error. The rearrangement links TRBV11-2 to TRBJ2-7; 9 positions agree with TRBD1. This CDR3 has 15 amino acids. Germline CDR1 SGHAT, CDR2 FQNNGV. The CDR3 DNA is TGTGCCAGCATCCCCGGGACAGGGCCTTCCTACGAACAGTACTTC. Translation: CASIPGTGPSYEQYF.

CDR3 region: CASSLIEAKYMIYNEQFF. DNA of the CDR3: TGTGCCAGCAGCTTAATCGAAGCTAAATACATGATTTACAATGAGCAGTTCTTC. The V gene is TRBV7-9, the J gene TRBJ2-1; D is unresolved. Germline V CDR1 and CDR2: SEHNR, FQNEAQ (reference sequence). V dropped 2 bases and J dropped 4 bases, with 21 bases sitting between them. There are 18 residues in the CDR3.

This clonotype was detected once. This may come from a read error, since a much larger clone is one base off. The V call is TRBV9, the J call TRBJ2-2; TRBD1 is a possible D gene (5 bases). V lost 3 bases and J 6 bases, leaving 12 bases between the germline ends. Germline CDR1 reads SGDLS; CDR2 reads YYNGEE. This CDR3 has 14 amino acids. DNA of the CDR3: TGTGCCAGCAGCGGACAGATAGGGGCCGGGGAGCTGTTTTTT. Protein sequence: CASSGQIGAGELFF.

On this clonotype: Likely a read error: the CDR3 ends without its conserved phenylalanine or tryptophan. This chain links TRBV7-9 with TRBJ1-5; the D is unclear. Germline CDR1 and CDR2: SEHNR and FQNEAQ (reference sequence). The CDR3 runs 12 residues. With 5 bases removed from V and 3 bases from J, the gap between germline ends came to 5 bases. The CDR3 reads CASSQSNQPQHY. The CDR3, as DNA: TGTGCCAGCAGCCAATCCAATCAGCCCCAGCATTAT.

Notes on this clonotype: One junction end does not reproduce the germline sequence, and a read error may be involved. This chain joins TRBV6-1 and TRBJ2-4, with TRBD1 identical over 10 bases. CDR3 length: 18 residues. Germline values: CDR1 MNHNS, CDR2 SASEGT. The CDR3 protein is CVSSAGTGDGFAKNIQYF. The CDR3 coding sequence is TGTGTCAGCAGCGCCGGGACAGGGGATGGCTTTGCCAAGAACATTCAGTACTTC.

Concerning this clonotype itself: The junction departs from the called germline gene at one end, perhaps through a read error. The rearrangement uses TRBV5-6 and TRBJ2-5, with D unresolved. This CDR3 comprises 13 residues. Germline CDR1 is SGHDT and CDR2 is YYEEEE. The CDR3 coding sequence is TGTGCCAGCAGCCCCAACGCGCGCGAGAACCAGTACTTC. It specifies CASSPNARENQYF.

The chain recombines TRBV11-2 with TRBJ2-1, with 8 bases lining up with TRBD2. Germline trimming cut 8 bases from V and 3 bases from J; bases unmatched to any gene: 9. The CDR3 totals 15 residues. In germline, CDR1 is SGHAT, CDR2 FQNNGV. The chain's CDR3 is CASQPGLAGYNEQFF. The CDR3 bases are TGTGCCAGCCAGCCGGGGCTAGCGGGCTACAATGAGCAGTTCTTC. The whole variable domain, remainder taken from reference TRBV11-2 and TRBJ2-1, is EAGVAQSPRYKIIEKRQSVAFWCNPISGHATLYWYQQILGQGPKLLIQFQNNGVVDDSQLPKDRFSAERLKGVDSTLKIQPAKLEDSAVYLCASQPGLAGYNEQFFGPGTRLTVL.

This clonotype showed up just a few times. This may be a read error, as it is one base from a much larger clone. The missing conserved phenylalanine or tryptophan at the end of this CDR3 makes a read error likely. V usage is TRBV28 and J usage is TRBJ2-7; D ambiguous. There are 12 residues in the CDR3. Trimming cost V 2 bases and J 9 bases, with 11 bases left between them. Germline V gene data show CDR1 as MDHEN and CDR2 as SYDVKM. CDR3 bases: TGTGCCAGCAGTTTACCGCGTGGAAGGCAGTACTAC. Protein product: CASSLPRGRQYY.